The text below deals with one T cell receptor beta chain. Profiling relied on immunoSEQ multiplex PCR, and the TCRdb table lists in-frame clones only, not all of them. This repertoire shows about 64,000 clones, around 83% found once; its top ten account for less than 3.5%. These data come from a study of OX40 agonist ivuxolimab in advanced cancers. The CDR3 is made up of 13 amino acids. CDR1 and CDR2 (germline): MNHEY, SVGAGI. V gave up 6 bases and J gave up 5 bases; unmatched junction bases: 7. The sequenced sample was CD4+ or CD8+ T cells sorted from blood, obtained in a trial of the OX40 agonist ivuxolimab. J is TRBJ2-7 and V is TRBV6-5; 7 bases fit TRBD1. The sequence came from an adult with an advanced solid tumor such as melanoma, head and neck, liver or kidney cancer. CDR3 amino acids: CASRHRGRDEQYF. The DNA for the CDR3 is TGTGCCAGCAGACACAGGGGTCGCGACGAGCAGTACTTC.